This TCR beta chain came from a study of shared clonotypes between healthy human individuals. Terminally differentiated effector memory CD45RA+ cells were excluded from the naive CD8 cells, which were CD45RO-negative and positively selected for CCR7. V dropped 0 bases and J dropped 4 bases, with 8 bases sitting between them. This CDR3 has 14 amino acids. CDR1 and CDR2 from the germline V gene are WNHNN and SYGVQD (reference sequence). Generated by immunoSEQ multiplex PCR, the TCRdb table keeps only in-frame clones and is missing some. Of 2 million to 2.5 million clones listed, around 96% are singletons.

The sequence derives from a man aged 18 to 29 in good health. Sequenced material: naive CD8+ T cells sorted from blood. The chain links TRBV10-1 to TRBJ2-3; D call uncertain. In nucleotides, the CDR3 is TGCGCCAGCAGTGAGTCTACCCGGGCAGATACGCAGTATTTT. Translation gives CASSESTRADTQYF.